This TCR beta chain was identified during a study of blood T cell repertoires in COVID-19 (dated by TCRdb to 2018 to 2021). Concerning the study at large: The collaborator samples originated in the United States, Italy and Spain and spanned the acute and convalescent phases of COVID-19. The prospective study material was composed of cDNA or gDNA derived from T cells, B-cell-depleted T cells, or PBMCs. The dataset comprised deeply sampled blood TCRbeta repertoires from subjects exposed to, actively infected with, or recovered from COVID-19. A freely available public database, intended as a resource for researchers studying the immune response to SARS-CoV-2, is where the repertoires were released. Samples were obtained from the ongoing ImmuneRACE study (first 160 participants) and from some 1,300 subjects provided by 6 global collaborators. The sample metadata nearly always contained a de-identified subject ID, COVID-19 status, age in years and sex. Where available, HLA class I and class II types were taken from metadata supplied by the sample provider and were not determined by assay-based typing. Findings and caveats that apply to the study as a whole: The amount of clinical and demographic metadata varied by source and participant and was provided uncurated.

Collaborating institutions collected whole blood in K2EDTA tubes following their own protocols. For TCRbeta analysis, collaborators shipped samples as frozen whole blood, isolated PBMCs, or DNA extracted from either of those sample types. CDR1 is given as SGHAT and CDR2 as FQDESV, both from the germline V gene (reference sequence). From V the trimming removes 3 bases and from J it removes 3 bases, while the gene matches leave 5 bases of the junction unaccounted for. The CDR3 covers 15 residues, taking in both the cysteine and the phenylalanine. Only the CDR3 part of the read is kept: 45 bases, read in frame from the first base. The immunoSEQ Assay, a bias-controlled multiplex PCR, was used to amplify TCRbeta CDR3 regions from genomic DNA. Per the source publication's procedure: The number of nucleated cells in each sample was estimated by amplification of reference gene primers within the assay. To quantify the absolute abundance of each unique TCRbeta CDR3 rearrangement, sequence reads were collapsed and filtered. For each sample, productive Simpson clonality was calculated as the square root of Simpson's diversity index over productive rearrangements. Here the immuneACCESS table is served through TCRdb, limited to in-frame sequences with V and J called. Missing clones are a known gap in these copies; in checked studies unresolved V genes cover under half, and the rest lacks a known reason. V and J calls and clone size follow that table, whereas D and trimming were derived from the DNA. Within this sample are some 200,000 clones, with approximately 90% of them counted one time only. Clones ranked in the top ten supply 1% to 1.5% of the sample.

Worth noting for this clone: The clone's antigen remains unknown. Base qualities are missing; no much larger clone stands one base away.

The specimen was peripheral blood. In this chain, TRBV11-1 is recombined with TRBJ2-7, with TRBD2 identical over 10 junction bases. This receptor was obtained from a man aged 25-45 years with acute or convalescent COVID-19. The bases read TGTGCCAGCAGCTTTGGACTAGCGGAAATCTACGAGCAGTACTTC. It encodes CASSFGLAEIYEQYF.